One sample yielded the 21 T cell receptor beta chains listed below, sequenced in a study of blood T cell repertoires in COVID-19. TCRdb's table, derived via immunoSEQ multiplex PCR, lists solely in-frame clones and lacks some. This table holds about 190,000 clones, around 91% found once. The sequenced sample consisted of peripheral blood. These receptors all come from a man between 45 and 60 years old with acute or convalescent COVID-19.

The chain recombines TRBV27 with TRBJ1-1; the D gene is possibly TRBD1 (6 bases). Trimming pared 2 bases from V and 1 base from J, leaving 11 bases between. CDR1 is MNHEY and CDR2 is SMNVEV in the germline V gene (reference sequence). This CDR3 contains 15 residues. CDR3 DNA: TGTGCCAGCAGTTTAGTAGGGGGGGCGAACACTGAAGCTTTCTTT. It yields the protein CASSLVGGANTEAFF.

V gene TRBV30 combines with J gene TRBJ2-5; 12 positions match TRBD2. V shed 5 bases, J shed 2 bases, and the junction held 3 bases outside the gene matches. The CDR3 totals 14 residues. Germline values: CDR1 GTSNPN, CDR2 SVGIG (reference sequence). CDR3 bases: TGTGCCTGGGGACTAGCGGGGAAGCAAGAGACCCAGTACTTC. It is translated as CAWGLAGKQETQYF.

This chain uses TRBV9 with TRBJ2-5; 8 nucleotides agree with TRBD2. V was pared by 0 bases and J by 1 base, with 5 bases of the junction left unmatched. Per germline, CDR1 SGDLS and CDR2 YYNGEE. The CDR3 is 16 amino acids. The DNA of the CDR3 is TGTGCCAGCAGCGTAGCAGCGGGGGCCTTCCAAGAGACCCAGTACTTC. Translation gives CASSVAAGAFQETQYF.

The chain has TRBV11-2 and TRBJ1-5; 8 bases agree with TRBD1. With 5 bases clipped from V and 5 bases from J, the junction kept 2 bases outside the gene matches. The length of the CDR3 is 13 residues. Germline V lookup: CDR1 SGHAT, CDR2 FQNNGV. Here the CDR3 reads CASSVQGDQPQHF. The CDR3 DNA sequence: TGTGCCAGCAGCGTACAGGGGGATCAGCCCCAGCATTTT. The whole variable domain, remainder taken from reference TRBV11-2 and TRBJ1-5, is EAGVAQSPRYKIIEKRQSVAFWCNPISGHATLYWYQQILGQGPKLLIQFQNNGVVDDSQLPKDRFSAERLKGVDSTLKIQPAKLEDSAVYLCASSVQGDQPQHFGDGTRLSIL.

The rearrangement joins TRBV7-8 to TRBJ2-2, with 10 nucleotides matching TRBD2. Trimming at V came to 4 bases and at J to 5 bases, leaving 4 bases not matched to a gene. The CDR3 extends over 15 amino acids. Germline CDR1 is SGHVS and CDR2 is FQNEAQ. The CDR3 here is CASSSSGGETGELFF. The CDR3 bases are TGTGCCAGCAGCTCCAGCGGGGGGGAAACCGGGGAGCTGTTTTTT. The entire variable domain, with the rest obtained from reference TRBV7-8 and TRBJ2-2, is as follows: GAGVSQSPRYKVAKRGQDVALRCDPISGHVSLFWYQQALGQGPEFLTYFQNEAQLDKSGLPSDRFFAERPEGSVSTLKIQRTQQEDSAVYLCASSSSGGETGELFFGEGSRLTVL.

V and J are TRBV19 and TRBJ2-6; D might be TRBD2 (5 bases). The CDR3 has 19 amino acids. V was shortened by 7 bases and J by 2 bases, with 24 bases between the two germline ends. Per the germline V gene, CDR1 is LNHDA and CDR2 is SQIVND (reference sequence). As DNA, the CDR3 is TGTGCCAGTATGGCATTCGCGGGCAGAACAACTACTGGGGCCAACGTCCTGACTTTC. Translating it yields CASMAFAGRTTTGANVLTF.

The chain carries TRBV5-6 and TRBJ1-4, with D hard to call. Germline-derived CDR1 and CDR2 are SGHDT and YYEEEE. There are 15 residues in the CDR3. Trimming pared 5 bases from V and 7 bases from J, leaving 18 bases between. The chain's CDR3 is CASSFKTTEGEKLFF. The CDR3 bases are TGTGCCAGCAGTTTTAAGACAACAGAGGGTGAAAAACTGTTTTTT.

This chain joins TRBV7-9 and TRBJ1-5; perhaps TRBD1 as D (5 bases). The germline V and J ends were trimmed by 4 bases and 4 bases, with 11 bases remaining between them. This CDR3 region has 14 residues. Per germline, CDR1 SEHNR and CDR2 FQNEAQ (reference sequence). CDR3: CASSSQTANQPQHF. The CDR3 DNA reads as TGTGCCAGCAGCTCCCAGACAGCAAATCAGCCCCAGCATTTT.

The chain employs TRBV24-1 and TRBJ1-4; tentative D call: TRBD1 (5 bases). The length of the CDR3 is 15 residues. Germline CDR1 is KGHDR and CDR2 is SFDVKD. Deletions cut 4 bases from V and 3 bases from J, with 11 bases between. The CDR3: CATSDPTVANEKLFF. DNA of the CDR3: TGTGCCACCAGTGACCCGACAGTGGCTAATGAAAAACTGTTTTTT.

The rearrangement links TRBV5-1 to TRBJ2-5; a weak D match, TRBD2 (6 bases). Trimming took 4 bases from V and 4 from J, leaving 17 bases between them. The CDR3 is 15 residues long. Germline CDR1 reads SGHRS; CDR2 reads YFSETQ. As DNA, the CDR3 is TGCGCCAGCAGCCTGGGTTGGAGGGGAGGAGAGACCCAGTACTTC. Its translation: CASSLGWRGGETQYF.

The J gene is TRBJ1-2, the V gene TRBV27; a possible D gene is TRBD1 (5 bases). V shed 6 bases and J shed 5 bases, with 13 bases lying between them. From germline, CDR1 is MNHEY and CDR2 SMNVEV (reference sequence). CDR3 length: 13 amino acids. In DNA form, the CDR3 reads TGTGCCAGCAGACCGGCAGGGTCGTATGGCTACACCTTC. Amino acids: CASRPAGSYGYTF.

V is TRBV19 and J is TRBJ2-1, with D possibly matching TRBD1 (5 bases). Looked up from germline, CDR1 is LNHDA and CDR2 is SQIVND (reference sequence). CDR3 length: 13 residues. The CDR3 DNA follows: TGTGCGTCAGGGATCAGCTCCTACAATGAGCAGTTCTTC. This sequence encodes CASGISSYNEQFF.

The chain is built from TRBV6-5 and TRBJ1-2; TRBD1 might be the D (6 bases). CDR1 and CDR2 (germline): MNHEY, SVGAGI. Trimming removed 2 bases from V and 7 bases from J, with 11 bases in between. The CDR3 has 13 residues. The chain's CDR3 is CASSYKQGGGYTF. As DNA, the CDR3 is TGTGCCAGCAGTTACAAACAGGGCGGTGGCTACACCTTC.

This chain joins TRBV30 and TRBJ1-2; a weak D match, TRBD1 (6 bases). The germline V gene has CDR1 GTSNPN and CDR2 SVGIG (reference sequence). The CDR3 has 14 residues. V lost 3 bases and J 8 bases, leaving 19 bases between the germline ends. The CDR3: CAWSFGGYLGGYTF. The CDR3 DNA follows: TGTGCCTGGAGCTTTGGGGGCTACCTTGGGGGCTACACCTTC. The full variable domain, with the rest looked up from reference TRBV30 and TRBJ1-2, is SQTIHQWPATLVQPVGSPLSLECTVEGTSNPNLYWYRQAAGRGLQLLFYSVGIGQISSEVPQNLSASRPQDRQFILSSKKLLLSDSGFYLCAWSFGGYLGGYTFGSGTRLTVV.

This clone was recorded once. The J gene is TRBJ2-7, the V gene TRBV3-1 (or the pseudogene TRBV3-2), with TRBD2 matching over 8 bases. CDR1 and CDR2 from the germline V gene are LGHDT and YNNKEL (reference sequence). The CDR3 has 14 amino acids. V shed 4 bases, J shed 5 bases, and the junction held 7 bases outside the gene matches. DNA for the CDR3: TGTGCCAGCAGCCGAGCGGGAGTCTCAGACGAGCAGTACTTC. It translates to CASSRAGVSDEQYF.

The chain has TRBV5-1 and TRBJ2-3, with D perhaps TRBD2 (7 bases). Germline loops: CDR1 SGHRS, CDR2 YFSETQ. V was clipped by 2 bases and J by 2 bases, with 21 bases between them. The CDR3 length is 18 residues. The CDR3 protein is CASSLGQGTTQPTDTQYF. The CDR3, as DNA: TGCGCCAGCAGCTTAGGGCAGGGGACTACCCAACCCACAGATACGCAGTATTTT.

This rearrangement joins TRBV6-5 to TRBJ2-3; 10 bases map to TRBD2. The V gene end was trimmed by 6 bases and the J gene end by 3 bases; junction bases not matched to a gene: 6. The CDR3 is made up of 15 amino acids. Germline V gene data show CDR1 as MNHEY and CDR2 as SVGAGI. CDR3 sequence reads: CASSIERGGTDTQYF. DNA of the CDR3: TGTGCCAGCAGCATAGAGCGGGGGGGGACAGATACGCAGTATTTT.

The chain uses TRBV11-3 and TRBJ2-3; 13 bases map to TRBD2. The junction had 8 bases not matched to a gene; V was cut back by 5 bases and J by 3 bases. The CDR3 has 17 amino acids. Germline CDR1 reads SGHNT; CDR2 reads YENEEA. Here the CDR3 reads CASSPQGLAGSTDTQYF. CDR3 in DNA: TGTGCCAGCAGCCCCCAGGGACTAGCGGGATCGACAGATACGCAGTATTTT. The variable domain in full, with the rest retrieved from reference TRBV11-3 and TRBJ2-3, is EAGVVQSPRYKIIEKKQPVAFWCNPISGHNTLYWYLQNLGQGPELLIRYENEEAVDDSQLPKDRFSAERLKGVDSTLKIQPAELGDSAVYLCASSPQGLAGSTDTQYFGPGTRLTVL.

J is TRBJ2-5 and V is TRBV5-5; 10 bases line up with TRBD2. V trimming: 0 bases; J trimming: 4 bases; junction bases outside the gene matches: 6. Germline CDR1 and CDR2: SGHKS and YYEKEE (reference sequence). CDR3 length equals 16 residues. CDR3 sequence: CASSLGAGGPGETQYF. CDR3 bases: TGTGCCAGCAGCTTGGGAGCGGGGGGGCCGGGAGAGACCCAGTACTTC.

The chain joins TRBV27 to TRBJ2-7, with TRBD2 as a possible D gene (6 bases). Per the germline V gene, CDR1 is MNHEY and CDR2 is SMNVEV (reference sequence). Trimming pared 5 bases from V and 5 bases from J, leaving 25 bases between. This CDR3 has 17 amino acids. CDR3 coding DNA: TGTGCCAGCAGTAGAATGATAATAGCGGCGGGGATTCACGAGCAGTACTTC. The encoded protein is CASSRMIIAAGIHEQYF.

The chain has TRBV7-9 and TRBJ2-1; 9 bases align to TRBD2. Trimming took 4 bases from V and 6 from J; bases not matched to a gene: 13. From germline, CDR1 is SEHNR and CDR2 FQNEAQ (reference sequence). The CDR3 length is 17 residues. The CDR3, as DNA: TGTGCCAGCAGCTCCCCACAGAGCGGGGGGCCCATCAATGAGCAGTTCTTC. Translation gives CASSSPQSGGPINEQFF.